This is a list of T cell receptor beta chains from one sample in a study of T cell responses to AZD1222 COVID-19 vaccine. Measured with immunoSEQ multiplex PCR; TCRdb has only the in-frame clones, and not every one. The data contain roughly 100,000 clones, about 89% of them singletons. The source material was peripheral blood, sampled 28 days after the second AZD1222 dose. These receptors all stem from an adult who received the AZD1222 COVID-19 vaccine. CDR3s include the opening cysteine and the closing phenylalanine or tryptophan. D genes are given only for firm matches. Only some rows state a clone size, as once, few, many or a class for expanded clones.

clone size	D gene	V gene	J gene	CDR3 DNA	CDR3 protein
.	TRBD2	TRBV30	TRBJ2-7	TGTGCCTGTTCCCCTAGCGGGAGCTCCTACGAGCAGTACTTC	CACSPSGSSYEQYF
.	.	TRBV10-2	TRBJ2-7	TGCGCCAGCAGTGAAGGGACGGAATTTAAGTACTTC	CASSEGTEFKYF
.	.	TRBV6-6	TRBJ1-2	TGTGCCAGCAGTTACTCGACCAGCTATGGCTACACCTTC	CASSYSTSYGYTF
.	.	TRBV29-1	TRBJ2-1	TGCAGCGTTCACCGGGGCCGCGGACGCTACAATGAGCAGTTCTTC	CSVHRGRGRYNEQFF
.	.	TRBV5-6	TRBJ1-2	TGTGCCAGCAGCTTGTATTCTAACTATGGCTACACCTTC	CASSLYSNYGYTF
once	.	TRBV4-1	TRBJ1-6	TGCGCCAGCAGCCAAGATCCGGGGCAATTTAATTCACCCCTCCACTTT	CASSQDPGQFNSPLHF
.	.	TRBV28	TRBJ1-5	TGTGCCAGCAGTTTGCACATGGGGAGCAATCAGCCCCAGCATTTT	CASSLHMGSNQPQHF
.	.	TRBV6-5	TRBJ2-7	TGTGCCAGCAGACCTACAGGGTACAGCTCCTACGAGCAGTACTTC	CASRPTGYSSYEQYF
.	TRBD2	TRBV10-3	TRBJ2-5	TGTGCCATCAGTCTAGCGGGGGGTACCTCGGAGACCCAGTACTTC	CAISLAGGTSETQYF
.	.	TRBV3-1/TRBV3-2	TRBJ1-3	TGTGCCTGTGCAGGGGCTGAATTGGGAAACACCATATATTTT	CACAGAELGNTIYF
once	TRBD1	TRBV10-3	TRBJ2-7	TGTGCCATCACTGTGACAGGGGGTGGAGAGCAGTACTTC	CAITVTGGGEQYF